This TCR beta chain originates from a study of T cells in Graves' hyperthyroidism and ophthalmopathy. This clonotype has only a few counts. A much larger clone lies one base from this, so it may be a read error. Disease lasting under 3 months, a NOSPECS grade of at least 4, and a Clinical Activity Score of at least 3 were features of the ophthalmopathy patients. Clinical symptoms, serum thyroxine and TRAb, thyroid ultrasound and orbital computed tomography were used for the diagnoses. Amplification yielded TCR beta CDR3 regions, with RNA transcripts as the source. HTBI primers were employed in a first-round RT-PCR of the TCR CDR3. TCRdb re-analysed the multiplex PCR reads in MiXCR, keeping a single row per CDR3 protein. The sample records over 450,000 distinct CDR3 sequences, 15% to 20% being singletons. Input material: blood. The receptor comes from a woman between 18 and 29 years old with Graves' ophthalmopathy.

CDR3 protein: CASSQALLQGRNTEAFF. CDR3 coding DNA: TGTGCCAGCAGTCAAGCCCTACTTCAGGGGCGGAACACTGAAGCTTTCTTT. J is TRBJ1-1 and V is TRBV6-1, with D perhaps TRBD1 (6 bases). Germline V gene lookup returns CDR1 MNHNS and CDR2 SASEGT. This CDR3 spans 17 amino acids.